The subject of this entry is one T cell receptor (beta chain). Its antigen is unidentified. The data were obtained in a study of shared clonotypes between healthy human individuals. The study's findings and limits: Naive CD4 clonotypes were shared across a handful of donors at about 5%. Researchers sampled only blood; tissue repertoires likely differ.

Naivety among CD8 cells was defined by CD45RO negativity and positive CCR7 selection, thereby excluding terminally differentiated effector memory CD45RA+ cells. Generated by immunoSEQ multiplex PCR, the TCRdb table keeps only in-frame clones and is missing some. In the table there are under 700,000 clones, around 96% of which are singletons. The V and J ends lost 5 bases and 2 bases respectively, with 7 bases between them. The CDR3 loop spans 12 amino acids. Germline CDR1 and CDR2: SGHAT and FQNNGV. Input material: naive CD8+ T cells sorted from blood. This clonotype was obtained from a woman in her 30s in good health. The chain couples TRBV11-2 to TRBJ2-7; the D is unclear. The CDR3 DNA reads TGTGCCAGCAGCGGCTCAACCTACGAGCAGTACTTC. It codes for CASSGSTYEQYF.